The next 28 T cell receptor beta chains were all read from a single sample in a study of a mutant IDH1 vaccine in newly diagnosed glioma. Specified time point: week 5, during vaccination. All doses held 300 ug of mutant IDH1 20-mer peptide, with topical imiquimod. These receptors are not linked to any known antigen. Measured with immunoSEQ multiplex PCR; TCRdb has only the in-frame clones, and not every one. The sample has 25,000 to 35,000 clones, around 90% seen once; the top ten hold around 18%. This specimen consisted of PBMCs, obtained from a glioma patient whose treatment included an IDH1 peptide vaccine. All receptors derive from a man between 18 and 35 years old with glioma.

The V gene is TRBV29-1, the J gene TRBJ2-1; unclear D gene. The CDR3 extends over 13 amino acids. The germline V gene has CDR1 SQVTM and CDR2 ANQGSEA. V was clipped by 8 bases and J by 14 bases, with 25 bases between them. In nucleotides, the CDR3 is TGCAGCCTCCAATCTGAAGTGGAGCTAGTTGAGTTCTTC. It encodes CSLQSEVELVEFF.

CDR3 sequence: CASSLYGLAGLYEQYF. Here the CDR3 DNA reads TGTGCCAGCAGTTTATATGGACTAGCGGGGCTCTACGAGCAGTACTTC. This chain joins TRBV28 and TRBJ2-7; TRBD2 matches 12 bases. With V trimmed by 1 base and J by 3 bases, 4 bases remained unmatched. Germline-derived CDR1 and CDR2 are MDHEN and SYDVKM. This CDR3 has 16 residues.

This clone was found a few times. V usage is TRBV7-8 and J usage is TRBJ1-2, with D unresolved. CDR3 size: 13 residues. Trimming cost V 1 base and J 8 bases, with 11 bases left between them. Germline CDR1 is SGHVS and CDR2 is FQNEAQ. Written as DNA, the CDR3 is TGTGCCAGCAGCTTAGGTGCGGGAGGAGGCTACACCTTC. It translates to CASSLGAGGGYTF.

The chain employs TRBV2 and TRBJ2-3; D may be TRBD1 (5 bases). V lost 3 bases, J lost 1 base, and 5 bases lay in between. Germline V gene data show CDR1 as SNHLY and CDR2 as FYNNEI. The CDR3 loop spans 13 amino acids. DNA for the CDR3: TGTGCCAGCAGTGACAGGGGCACAGATACGCAGTATTTT. This encodes CASSDRGTDTQYF.

The CDR3 is CASSLEGSSQPQHF. DNA for the CDR3: TGTGCCAGCAGTTTAGAGGGGTCCAGTCAGCCCCAGCATTTT. J is TRBJ1-5 and V is TRBV27; perhaps TRBD1 as D (5 bases). The CDR3 runs 14 residues. The germline V gene encodes CDR1 MNHEY and CDR2 SMNVEV (reference sequence). Trimming removed 2 bases from V and 6 bases from J, with 11 bases in between.

This rearrangement joins TRBV5-1 to TRBJ2-7, with D perhaps matching TRBD1 (5 bases). This CDR3 contains 12 residues. The ends were cut back, 4 bases at V and 3 bases at J, with 8 bases in the middle. Looked up from germline, CDR1 is SGHRS and CDR2 is YFSETQ. The CDR3 sequence: CASSQDNYEQYF. The CDR3 nucleotides are TGCGCCAGCAGCCAGGACAACTACGAGCAGTACTTC.

The rearrangement joins TRBV15 to TRBJ1-1; D is unresolved. Trimming took off 3 bases at V and 6 bases at J, with 17 bases between the two ends. The germline gives CDR1 LNHNV, CDR2 YYDKDF (reference sequence). CDR3 size: 15 residues. This CDR3 is CATSRVGEVGAEAFF. CDR3 sequence (DNA): TGTGCCACCAGCAGGGTTGGGGAGGTAGGCGCTGAAGCTTTCTTT.

The chain combines TRBV6-6 with TRBJ2-5; no reliable D call. Germline V lookup: CDR1 MNHNY, CDR2 SVGAGI (reference sequence). Trimming took 6 bases from V and 2 from J, leaving 7 bases between them. CDR3 length equals 12 residues. The CDR3 is CASRRRQETQYF. CDR3 coding DNA: TGTGCCAGCAGACGGCGGCAAGAGACCCAGTACTTC.

CDR3 bases: TGTGCCAGCAGCCGGACTAGCGGGAGAGAGCAGTACTTC. Translating gives CASSRTSGREQYF. The chain employs TRBV7-2 and TRBJ2-7; TRBD2 matches 13 bases. Germline V lookup: CDR1 SGHTA, CDR2 FQGNSA. This CDR3 has 13 residues. Losses at the gene ends were 5 bases for V and 7 bases for J; bases not matched to a gene: 2. The variable domain in full, with the rest retrieved from reference TRBV7-2 and TRBJ2-7, is GAGVSQSPSNKVTEKGKDVELRCDPISGHTALYWYRQSLGQGLEFLIYFQGNSAPDKSGLPSDRFSAERTGGSVSTLTIQRTQQEDSAVYLCASSRTSGREQYFGPGTRLTVT.

This chain joins TRBV29-1 and TRBJ2-1; 10 bases align to TRBD1. The CDR3 totals 16 residues. J lost 8 bases, V lost 1 base, and 11 bases had no gene match. Germline V gene sequence: CDR1 SQVTM, CDR2 ANQGSEA. The CDR3 reads CSVEGAGTGVTDEQFF. In DNA form, the CDR3 reads TGCAGCGTTGAAGGGGCCGGGACAGGGGTGACGGATGAGCAGTTCTTC.

This sequence joins TRBV2 and TRBJ2-5; the match to TRBD1 covers 9 bases. V dropped 3 bases and J dropped 1; count of bases not matched to a gene: 3. Germline CDR1 is SNHLY and CDR2 is FYNNEI. The CDR3 consists of 15 residues. DNA for the CDR3: TGTGCCAGCAGTGACGGGACAGGGATCCAAGAGACCCAGTACTTC. Its protein is CASSDGTGIQETQYF.

CDR3 amino acids: CASSPRDGRQQYF. The DNA of the CDR3 is TGTGCCAGCAGCCCGCGGGACGGGAGGCAGCAGTACTTC. The chain carries TRBV7-9 and TRBJ2-7; 7 bases are shared with TRBD2. The germline gives CDR1 SEHNR, CDR2 FQNEAQ (reference sequence). The CDR3 sequence is 13 residues long. With 5 bases clipped from V and 8 bases from J, the junction kept 9 bases outside the gene matches.

J is TRBJ2-3 and V is TRBV29-1; D perhaps matches TRBD2 (6 bases). This CDR3 is 14 amino acids long. Trimming took 4 bases from V and 3 from J, leaving 14 bases between them. Per germline, CDR1 SQVTM and CDR2 ANQGSEA. The chain's CDR3 is CSVGRRGRTDTQYF. The CDR3 DNA reads TGCAGCGTTGGTAGGCGGGGTCGGACAGATACGCAGTATTTT.

This clone was seen just once. The rearrangement uses TRBV7-2 and TRBJ1-2; no firm D call. Looked up from germline, CDR1 is SGHTA and CDR2 is FQGNSA. The CDR3 totals 15 residues. Trimming removed 1 base from V and 2 bases from J, with 11 bases in between. CDR3 in amino acids: CASSLESSKNYGYTF. CDR3 nucleotides: TGTGCCAGCAGCTTAGAGTCCAGCAAAAACTATGGCTACACCTTC. The full variable domain, its missing parts supplied by reference TRBV7-2 and TRBJ1-2, is GAGVSQSPSNKVTEKGKDVELRCDPISGHTALYWYRQSLGQGLEFLIYFQGNSAPDKSGLPSDRFSAERTGGSVSTLTIQRTQQEDSAVYLCASSLESSKNYGYTFGSGTRLTVV.

The V call is TRBV5-6, the J call TRBJ2-2; TRBD1 is a possible D gene (5 bases). V was pared by 3 bases and J by 5 bases, with 23 bases between. The CDR3 sequence is 18 residues long. Germline CDR1 is SGHDT and CDR2 is YYEEEE. CDR3 amino acids: CASSWKKQGLGHTGELFF. The CDR3 DNA reads as TGTGCCAGCAGCTGGAAAAAGCAGGGATTGGGTCATACCGGGGAGCTGTTTTTT.

This clone was seen a single time. This sequence joins TRBV10-3 and TRBJ2-7; 9 bases map to TRBD1. CDR1 is ENHRY, CDR2 SYGVKD, per germline. After removal of 3 bases from V and 0 bases from J, the junction contained 3 bases not matched to a gene. CDR3 length: 15 amino acids. In DNA, the CDR3 is TGTGCCATCAGTGAACCGGACAGGGGCTCCTACGAGCAGTACTTC. Its protein is CAISEPDRGSYEQYF.

In DNA form, the CDR3 reads TGTGCCTGGAGCTCACCGGTTACCCAGTACTTC. This sequence encodes CAWSSPVTQYF. The chain couples TRBV30 to TRBJ2-5; D uncertain. CDR1 and CDR2 from the germline V gene are GTSNPN and SVGIG (reference sequence). Trimming removed 3 bases at V and 8 bases at J, with 10 bases between. The CDR3 sequence is 11 residues long.

This rearrangement joins TRBV18 to TRBJ2-2, with a tentative D call TRBD2 (6 bases). V was shortened by 3 bases and J by 1 base, with 6 bases between the two germline ends. Germline V gene lookup returns CDR1 KGHSH and CDR2 LQKENI. CDR3 length: 14 residues. The CDR3 DNA follows: TGTGCCAGCTCACCGGGACTGAACACCGGGGAGCTGTTTTTT. It encodes CASSPGLNTGELFF.

The chain has TRBV5-1 and TRBJ2-7; perhaps TRBD1 as D (5 bases). V lost 7 bases to trimming and J lost 0 bases, with 17 bases between them. The CDR3 sequence is 15 residues long. In germline, CDR1 is SGHRS, CDR2 YFSETQ. The CDR3, as DNA: TGCGCCAGCCGTTGGGGCAGCTACGCCTCCTACGAGCAGTACTTC. This codes for CASRWGSYASYEQYF.

V and J are TRBV30 and TRBJ1-2, with 8 positions matching TRBD1. Germline CDR1 reads GTSNPN; CDR2 reads SVGIG (reference sequence). The CDR3 extends over 20 amino acids. The trim removed 2 bases at V and 2 bases at J, leaving 22 bases unmatched. The CDR3 nucleotides read TGTGCCTGGAGTAGGCGAGGAGTTCGGGACAGGCCCGAGGGAAACTATGGCTACACCTTC. Translating gives CAWSRRGVRDRPEGNYGYTF.

The V gene is TRBV19, the J gene TRBJ1-5, with D unresolved. This CDR3 comprises 13 residues. Looked up from germline, CDR1 is LNHDA and CDR2 is SQIVND (reference sequence). V lost 1 base and J 5 bases, leaving 6 bases between the germline ends. The CDR3 DNA is TGTGCCAGTAGTATAGGGAGAGATCAGCCCCAGCATTTT. Translation gives CASSIGRDQPQHF. Full variable domain (rest looked up from reference TRBV19 and TRBJ1-5): DGGITQSPKYLFRKEGQNVTLSCEQNLNHDAMYWYRQDPGQGLRLIYYSQIVNDFQKGDIAEGYSVSREKKESFPLTVTSAQKNPTAFYLCASSIGRDQPQHFGDGTRLSIL.

J is TRBJ1-3 and V is TRBV5-6; D might be TRBD1 (6 bases). V lost 5 bases to trimming and J lost 4 bases, with 19 bases between them. Germline CDR1 SGHDT, CDR2 YYEEEE. The CDR3 is 16 amino acids. CDR3 in DNA: TGTGCCAGCAGTTACCCTACAGGGAACGCCGGAAACACCATATATTTT. Encoded protein: CASSYPTGNAGNTIYF.

V usage is TRBV5-1 and J usage is TRBJ1-6; D is ambiguous. Germline assignment: CDR1 SGHRS and CDR2 YFSETQ. The CDR3 consists of 13 residues. Trimming left V 0 bases short and J 9 bases short, with 7 bases between. CDR3 amino acids: CASSLEEGSPLHF. The CDR3 DNA follows: TGCGCCAGCAGCTTGGAAGAAGGTTCACCCCTCCACTTT.

The chain employs TRBV29-1 and TRBJ2-1; TRBD2 is a possible D gene (6 bases). Germline loops: CDR1 SQVTM, CDR2 ANQGSEA. V was shortened by 0 bases and J by 4 bases, with 13 bases between the two germline ends. This CDR3 has 15 amino acids. The CDR3 loop reads CSVEDVASEYNEQFF. In DNA form, the CDR3 reads TGCAGCGTTGAAGATGTGGCTAGCGAATACAATGAGCAGTTCTTC.

The CDR3 here is CASSLRWAATSGANVLTF. CDR3 coding DNA: TGTGCCAGCAGCTTGCGGTGGGCAGCCACATCTGGGGCCAACGTCCTGACTTTC. This chain uses TRBV5-6 with TRBJ2-6; D is undetermined. The V end was cut by 1 base, the J end by 1 base, with 15 bases between. CDR3 length: 18 residues. The germline V gene has CDR1 SGHDT and CDR2 YYEEEE.

This chain uses TRBV6-5 with TRBJ1-1; D is unresolved. Germline-derived CDR1 and CDR2 are MNHEY and SVGAGI. V lost 6 bases and J lost 5, with 19 bases in between. The CDR3 runs 15 residues. The chain's CDR3 is CASSYEASRGTEAFF. DNA for the CDR3: TGTGCCAGCAGCTACGAAGCGAGCCGAGGGACTGAAGCTTTCTTT.

The V gene is TRBV25-1, the J gene TRBJ2-1; D is possibly TRBD2 (6 bases). Trimming removed 4 bases at V and 8 bases at J, with 15 bases between. Per germline, CDR1 MGHDK and CDR2 SYGVNS. This CDR3 comprises 14 residues. Written as DNA, the CDR3 is TGTGCCAGCAGTGGGGATCGGGGGACCCATGAGCAGTTCTTC. As protein: CASSGDRGTHEQFF.

The chain employs TRBV5-4 and TRBJ2-3, with 8 bases lining up with TRBD1. From germline, CDR1 is SGHNT and CDR2 YYREEE (reference sequence). The trim removed 4 bases at V and 0 bases at J, leaving 4 bases unmatched. The CDR3 is 15 residues long. CDR3 in DNA: TGTGCCAGCAGCCCGGGACAGGTTAGCACAGATACGCAGTATTTT. It specifies CASSPGQVSTDTQYF.